A selection of T cell receptor beta chains follows, all from one sample in a study of breast tumors, draining lymph nodes, adjacent tissues. TCRdb used MiXCR to reprocess the multiplex PCR reads, holding one entry per CDR3 protein. The sample carries approximately 88,000 distinct CDR3 sequences, roughly 28% recorded once. Material: axillary lymph node tissue. The origin of the receptors is a female donor with breast cancer. Some clones in this sample may be carry-over from other donors' samples. The CDR3 runs from the conserved cysteine through the conserved F or W. The D gene is left open where the match is weak. Clone size appears in some rows only: once, few, many, or a class for an expanded clone.

TRBJ1-3	NA	TRBV29-1	NA	TGCAGCGTTGCTATACAGGGTCGTGGAAACACCATATATTTT	CSVAIQGRGNTIYF
TRBJ2-1	TRBD2	TRBV4-3	many	TGCGCCAGCAGCCAACTAGCGGGAGGTAGCAATGAGCAGTTCTTC	CASSQLAGGSNEQFF
TRBJ1-6	TRBD1	TRBV6-6	many	TGTGCCAGCAGTGCCAATCTCCTCCAGTCCGGGACAGGGGGCAGTTCACCCCTCCACTTT	CASSANLLQSGTGGSSPLHF
TRBJ2-1	TRBD2	TRBV11-3	many	TGTGCCAGCAGCTTGGTGCGGGAGGTAGCCAATGAGCAGTTCTTC	CASSLVREVANEQFF
TRBJ2-5	TRBD1	TRBV5-4	many	TGTGCCAGCAGCCCGGGACAGAAACAAGAGACCCAGTACTTC	CASSPGQKQETQYF
TRBJ1-4	NA	TRBV5-5	many	TGTGCCAGCAGCCTAAACTTCCGGGACATTAATGAAAAACTGTTTTTT	CASSLNFRDINEKLFF
TRBJ2-3	TRBD2	TRBV20-1	NA	TGCAGTGCTTGGACTAGCGGGAGGTCGGATACGCAGTATTTT	CSAWTSGRSDTQYF
TRBJ2-1	TRBD2	TRBV5-1	NA	TGCGCCAGCAGCTTGGCGACTAGCGGGAGGGGCGCTGAGCAGTTCTTC	CASSLATSGRGAEQFF
TRBJ1-4	NA	TRBV29-1	many	TGCAGCGTTGAAGAAAGGTTACGTCCTGGGGCTAATGAAAAACTGTTTTTT	CSVEERLRPGANEKLFF
TRBJ2-3	TRBD2	TRBV2	NA	TGTGCCAGCAGTGAATCCCGCTCGGGAGGCGATACGCAGTATTTT	CASSESRSGGDTQYF
TRBJ1-1	NA	TRBV20-1	many	TGCAGTGCTCATTCGGGGTACACTGAAGCTTTCTTT	CSAHSGYTEAFF
TRBJ2-7	TRBD2	TRBV7-8	NA	TGTGCTGGCCGAGCGGGAGTGGTTTACGAGCAGTACTTC	CAGRAGVVYEQYF
TRBJ2-2	NA	TRBV6-5	many	TGTGCCAGCAGCCCCGTTAGTACCGGGGAGCTGTTTTTT	CASSPVSTGELFF
TRBJ2-1	NA	TRBV2	many	TGTGCCAGCAGTGAAGCGACAGTAATCAATGAGCAGTTCTTC	CASSEATVINEQFF
TRBJ1-6	NA	TRBV28	many	TGTGCCAGCAGTTCCCTCATCAATTCACCCCTCCACTTT	CASSSLINSPLHF
TRBJ1-2	NA	TRBV7-9	few	TGTGCCAGCAGCTTATGTGCTAACTATGGCTACACCTTC	CASSLCANYGYTF
TRBJ1-2	TRBD1	TRBV5-6	many	TGTGCCAGCAGCTTGGGGGACAGATACTATGGCTACACCTTC	CASSLGDRYYGYTF
TRBJ1-3	NA	TRBV19	many	TGTGCCAGTAGTATAGGAGCAGACTCTGGAAACACCATATATTTT	CASSIGADSGNTIYF
TRBJ1-4	NA	TRBV12-3/TRBV12-4	many	TGTGCCAGCAGTTTAGGGTCACCACTGTTTTTT	CASSLGSPLFF
TRBJ2-7	NA	TRBV7-9	many	TGTGCCAGCAGCCCAGGATTAGAGTACGAGCAGTACTTC	CASSPGLEYEQYF
TRBJ1-2	TRBD1	TRBV20-1	few	TGCAGTGCTTACAGGGGAAGCGATGGCTCCCCCTTC	CSAYRGSDGSPF
TRBJ2-6	NA	TRBV10-3	many	TGTGCCATCGGCTACAGCCACTCTGGGGCCAACGTCCTGACTTTC	CAIGYSHSGANVLTF
TRBJ1-1	NA	TRBV12-3/TRBV12-4	many	TGTGCCAGCAGTTTAGCGCACGCAGGCCCTGAAGCTTTCTTT	CASSLAHAGPEAFF
TRBJ1-2	TRBD1	TRBV2	NA	TGTGCCAGCAGTAGGGACAGCCCGGGGGATGGCTACACCTTC	CASSRDSPGDGYTF
TRBJ2-5	NA	TRBV5-6	many	TGTGCCAGCAGCTTGGGAGCTCAAGAGACCCAGTACTTC	CASSLGAQETQYF
TRBJ2-5	TRBD2	TRBV15	NA	TGTGCCACCCGCCCCCTGGGGACTAGCGGGAGAGAGACCCGGTACTTC	CATRPLGTSGRETRYF
TRBJ1-1	TRBD1	TRBV29-1	few	TGCAGCGGTGGACAGGGCCATCCTGAAGCTTTCTTT	CSGGQGHPEAFF
TRBJ2-7	TRBD2	TRBV20-1	many	TGCAGTGCAGAAACTAGCGGCTCTAGAGGGGAGCAGTACTTC	CSAETSGSRGEQYF
TRBJ2-1	TRBD2	TRBV5-6	many	TGTGCCAGCAGCTTTGTGGGCGGGAGAGAGGGCAATGAGCAGTTCTTC	CASSFVGGREGNEQFF
TRBJ1-2	TRBD1	TRBV20-1	NA	TGCAGTGCTAGATCCCCTCCGGGACAGGGAGCGGTCGGCTACACCTTC	CSARSPPGQGAVGYTF
TRBJ2-3	NA	TRBV2	many	TGTGCCAGCAGTGATGGGGCGCTAGGGTCGAGCACAGATACGCAGTATTTT	CASSDGALGSSTDTQYF
TRBJ2-1	TRBD2	TRBV13	many	TGTGCCAGCAGCTTATTGCTAGCGGAGCACAATGAGCAGTTCTTC	CASSLLLAEHNEQFF
TRBJ2-1	TRBD2	TRBV7-9	many	TGTGCCAGCAGCCACCCTAGCGGGAATGAGCAGTTCTTC	CASSHPSGNEQFF
TRBJ2-1	NA	TRBV5-6	many	TGTGCCAGCAGCTCAAGGGTTAACTCCTACAATGAGCAGTTCTTC	CASSSRVNSYNEQFF
TRBJ1-1	TRBD1	TRBV29-1	many	TGCAGCGTCCCCGGGACAGGGAACACTGAAGCTTTCTTT	CSVPGTGNTEAFF
TRBJ2-1	NA	TRBV7-2	many	TGTGCCAGCAGCCAACCTCCCCAACGCCGGTTCTTC	CASSQPPQRRFF
TRBJ1-5	TRBD1	TRBV10-2	NA	TGCGCCAGTAAAGACAGGGTAGGTCAGCCCCAGCATTTT	CASKDRVGQPQHF
TRBJ2-1	TRBD2	TRBV5-8	many	TGTGCCAGCAGCCGAGGTCGGGAGGATAATGAGCAGTTCTTC	CASSRGREDNEQFF
TRBJ2-5	NA	TRBV28	many	TGTGCCAGCAGCTTGGTGCGGGAGACCCAGTACTTC	CASSLVRETQYF
TRBJ2-7	NA	TRBV11-2	NA	TGTGCCAGCAGCTTAGATCATGGTCAGGGGTGGTACGAGCAGTACTTC	CASSLDHGQGWYEQYF
TRBJ1-3	NA	TRBV20-1	NA	TGCAGTGCGGAGGACGTCTCGGGAGGAAACACCATATATTTT	CSAEDVSGGNTIYF
TRBJ2-7	NA	TRBV29-1	NA	TGCAGTCTAGGTCGAGGAGAGCAGTGCTTC	CSLGRGEQCF
TRBJ1-2	NA	TRBV6-5	many	TGTGCCAGCAGTCACTCGAGAGGGGATGGCTACACCTTC	CASSHSRGDGYTF
TRBJ2-7	TRBD2	TRBV7-2	NA	TGTGCCAGCAGCCCACTCTGGTCCAGCGGGAGGGCCTACGAGCAGTACTTC	CASSPLWSSGRAYEQYF
TRBJ2-1	NA	TRBV11-2	NA	TGTGCCAGCAGCTTTGCGGGGAACTACAATGAGCAGTTCTTC	CASSFAGNYNEQFF
TRBJ2-7	NA	TRBV18	many	TGTGCCAGCTCGTGGACGGAGGCCTACGAGCAGTACTTC	CASSWTEAYEQYF